This TCR beta chain was captured by sequencing in a study of blood T cell repertoires in COVID-19. Study in general: The origin of the acute and convalescent COVID-19 samples was the United States, Italy and Spain.

Per the original data handling: Reference gene primer amplification gave nucleated cell count estimates. The method was immunoSEQ multiplex PCR; TCRdb's version includes in-frame clones alone and lacks a portion of them. V, J and clone size were drawn from that table, and D and trimming were deduced from the DNA. The data contain hundreds of thousands of clones, around 87% of them singletons. Researchers sorted participants into cohorts using their self-reported clinical history. The CDR3 contains 14 residues. Germline-derived CDR1 and CDR2 are SEHNR and FQNEAQ (reference sequence). Trimming left V 2 bases short and J 7 bases short, with 11 bases between.

What was sequenced was PBMCs or T cells enriched from blood (not recorded which). The gene calls are TRBV7-9 and TRBJ2-2; weak D call: TRBD1 (5 bases). The TCR comes from a woman aged 18-35 years with acute COVID-19. The CDR3 spells CASSLSGLGGELFF. The DNA for the CDR3 is TGTGCCAGCAGCTTATCAGGGCTGGGCGGGGAGCTGTTTTTT.